This TCR beta chain was sequenced in a study of blood T cell repertoires in COVID-19. Overall study: The cDNA or gDNA used as material had been derived from T cells, B-cell-depleted T cells, or PBMCs.

Germline V gene data show CDR1 as MGHDK and CDR2 as SYGVNS. The CDR3 totals 16 residues. The ends lost 4 bases at V and 6 bases at J; junction bases unmatched: 6. Libraries were prepared by immunoSEQ multiplex PCR; TCRdb keeps only in-frame clonotypes and omits some of them. The sample lists around 230,000 clones; about 83% were seen once. The source of this sequence is a woman aged 50 to 60 with acute or convalescent COVID-19. Sequenced: peripheral blood. The chain combines TRBV25-1 with TRBJ2-3; 14 nucleotides align to TRBD2. This CDR3 reads CASSATSGRATDTQYF. Written as DNA, the CDR3 is TGTGCCAGCAGTGCGACTAGCGGGAGGGCCACGGATACGCAGTATTTT. Supplemented by reference TRBV25-1 and TRBJ2-3, the full variable domain reads EADIYQTPRYLVIGTGKKITLECSQTMGHDKMYWYQQDPGMELHLIHYSYGVNSTEKGDLSSESTVSRIRTEHFPLTLESARPSHTSQYLCASSATSGRATDTQYFGPGTRLTVL.